This T cell receptor beta chain was sequenced in a study of blood T cells in healthy people across ages. PCR was performed a second time for about 7 to 11 cycles using a sample-barcoded 5' primer and a J-beta primer mix. One entry per CDR3 protein, called by TCRdb with MiXCR from the 5' RACE reads. The table has more than 900,000 distinct CDR3 sequences, 20% to 25% seen once. The CDR3 sequence is 14 residues long. V lost 6 bases to trimming and J lost 8 bases, with 16 bases between them. Per the germline V gene, CDR1 is MNHEY and CDR2 is SMNVEV (reference sequence). This clonotype was recorded a few times. These records were also assigned to another study, of T cells of mothers and their children.

The V gene is TRBV27, the J gene TRBJ1-4, with no clear D. The sequence was collected from a girl aged 2 to 10 in good health. Sequencing used blood. The CDR3 sequence is CASSYVPNGEKLFF. The DNA of the CDR3 is TGTGCCAGCAGCTATGTTCCCAATGGGGAAAAACTGTTTTTT.